This T cell receptor (beta chain) was observed in a study of shared clonotypes between healthy human individuals. Across the study: The donors, two women and three men, were aged 18 to 49. Three CD4 naive, three CD4 memory, two CD8 naive and one CD8 memory plate were used per donor.

Those who donated, Caucasian adults without exception, all lived in Nashville, Tennessee. Study conclusions and caveats: Even with large depth, rarefaction showed that sorted-subset sequencing was incomplete.

Clones were read by immunoSEQ multiplex PCR, and TCRdb kept only the in-frame ones, dropping some. The data hold about 1 million clones, with 65% to 75% observed a single time. CDR3 length: 14 residues. The germline gives CDR1 SGHTA, CDR2 FQGNSA. Trimming left V 1 base short and J 4 bases short, with 11 bases between. About this clone: What it recognizes is unknown.

This receptor was obtained from a man between 18 and 35 years old in good health. The chain uses TRBV7-2 and TRBJ2-7; D is unresolved. The sample consisted of memory CD4+ T cells sorted from blood. Subset reported: CD45RA-negative fraction. The CDR3 region is CASSLGLGRYEQYF. CDR3 nucleotide sequence: TGTGCCAGCAGCTTAGGACTCGGGCGGTACGAGCAGTACTTC.